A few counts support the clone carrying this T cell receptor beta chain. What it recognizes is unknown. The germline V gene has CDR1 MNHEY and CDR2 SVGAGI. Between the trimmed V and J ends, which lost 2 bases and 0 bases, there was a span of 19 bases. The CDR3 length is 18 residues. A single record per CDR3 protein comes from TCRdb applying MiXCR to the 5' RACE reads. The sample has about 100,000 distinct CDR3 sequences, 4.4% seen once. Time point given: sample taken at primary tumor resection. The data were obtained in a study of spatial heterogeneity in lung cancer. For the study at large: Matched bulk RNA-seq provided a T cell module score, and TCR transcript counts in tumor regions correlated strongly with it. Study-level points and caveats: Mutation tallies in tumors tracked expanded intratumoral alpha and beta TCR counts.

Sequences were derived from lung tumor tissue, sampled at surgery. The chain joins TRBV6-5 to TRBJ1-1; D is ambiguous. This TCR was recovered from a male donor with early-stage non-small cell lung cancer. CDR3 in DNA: TGTGCCAGCAGTTACAGTAGTGAGCGTGGAACGATGAACACTGAAGCTTTCTTT. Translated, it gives CASSYSSERGTMNTEAFF.